Described below is a single T cell receptor (beta chain) sequence and its context. Its antigen is not known. This CDR3 is 18 amino acids long. Trimming at V came to 6 bases and at J to 2 bases, leaving 8 bases not matched to a gene. Germline loops: CDR1 LNHDA, CDR2 SQIVND (reference sequence). This sample is part of a study of cytomegalovirus exposure and HLA in healthy donors. Study findings and constraints: Analysis was performed later, and it showed HLA-associated TCR beta chains to be more clonally expanded than equally common others. Most TCR sequences were rare, but some public TCRs occurred in many donors. Among the CMV-associated chains, three were confirmed in vitro as specific for CMV antigens.

The study sampled nominally healthy donors, though unrecorded immune exposures were likely. The PCR made use of 60 Vbeta and 13 Jbeta primers. Clones were sequenced by immunoSEQ multiplex PCR, and TCRdb holds only the in-frame ones, with some missing. This table has about 200,000 clones, 75% to 85% appearing once. The chain couples TRBV19 to TRBJ2-1; 15 nucleotides match TRBD2. The receptor was isolated from a male donor in good health and CMV-seropositive. The sequenced sample was PBMCs. CDR3 nucleotides: TGTGCCAGTAGGATGAAGGGGACTAGCGGGAGGACCTACAATGAGCAGTTCTTC. Translating it yields CASRMKGTSGRTYNEQFF.